What follows is one T cell receptor beta chain and its context. 60 Vbeta and 13 Jbeta primers were used in PCR. Assay used: immunoSEQ multiplex PCR; TCRdb lists only in-frame clones, some missing. Of about 100,000 clones listed, roughly 70% are singletons. The sample belongs to a study of cytomegalovirus exposure and HLA in healthy donors. For the study at large: An early release of data contained 75 million to 90 million unique TCRs, which came from HLA-typed donors.

The sample taken for sequencing was PBMCs. This receptor was taken from a woman younger than 30 in good health and CMV-seropositive.

The CDR3 here is CASSTTATNYGYTF. In nucleotides, the CDR3 is TGTGCCAGCAGTACGACAGCCACTAACTATGGCTACACCTTC. This rearrangement joins TRBV6-5 to TRBJ1-2; D might be TRBD1 (5 bases). CDR3 size: 14 residues. The V end lost 5 bases, the J end lost 0 bases, and 10 bases lay between the germline ends. The V gene's germline CDR1 is MNHEY and CDR2 SVGAGI.